A selection of T cell receptor beta chains follows, all from one sample in a study of cytotoxic CD8 clonotypes in ibrutinib-treated CLL. The table came from immunoSEQ multiplex PCR; TCRdb's copy has only in-frame clones and leaves some out. The sample lists about 160,000 clones, roughly four fifths seen once, with 2% to 2.5% in the top ten. This sample comprised PBMCs, obtained after 12 months of ibrutinib treatment. The receptors were sampled from a human donor with chronic lymphocytic leukemia. The CDR3 runs from the conserved cysteine through the conserved F or W. The D gene is left open where the match is weak. Size is stated for part of the rows, as once, few or many counts, or as a class when the clone is expanded.

CDR3nt	CDR3aa	v_gene	d_gene	abundance	j_gene
TGTGCCAGCAGCCACCCGGGACAGGGGAAGACCCAGTACTTC	CASSHPGQGKTQYF	TRBV28	TRBD1	.	TRBJ2-5
TGTGCCAGTAGTGTCCCTCCTGGGACTAGCGGGAGAAATGAGCAGTTCTTC	CASSVPPGTSGRNEQFF	TRBV19	TRBD2	.	TRBJ2-1
TGTGCCAGCAGCTTGGTTCTGGGTGAAGCTTTCTTT	CASSLVLGEAFF	TRBV5-5	.	.	TRBJ1-1
TGCGCCAGCAGCCAAGATTCGCCTGGGACTAGCGGGAGGGTCAATGAGCAGTTCTTC	CASSQDSPGTSGRVNEQFF	TRBV4-1	TRBD2	.	TRBJ2-1
TGTGCCAGTCGAACCCAGGGTAGGGATTCACCCCTCCACTTT	CASRTQGRDSPLHF	TRBV19	.	.	TRBJ1-6
TGTGCCAGCACCGACAGAGTTTACACAGATACGCAGTATTTT	CASTDRVYTDTQYF	TRBV6-1	.	.	TRBJ2-3
TGTGCCAGCAGCCCCCGACAGGGGGAATATTTT	CASSPRQGEYF	TRBV6-1	TRBD1	.	TRBJ1-3
TGTGCCAGCAGCCCCCTGGGTATCGGGACAGGGAATTCACCCCTCCACTTT	CASSPLGIGTGNSPLHF	TRBV14	TRBD1	.	TRBJ1-6
TGTGCCAGCAGCTTAAACTACAGGGCGGGAAAAGAGACCCAGTACTTC	CASSLNYRAGKETQYF	TRBV11-2	.	.	TRBJ2-5
TGCGCCAGCAGCAACCCTGGCAGGGCCAACTATGGCTACACCTTC	CASSNPGRANYGYTF	TRBV4-1	.	.	TRBJ1-2
TGCGCCAGCAGCCCGGAGAGGGGGGGAGGGGATACGCAGTATTTT	CASSPERGGGDTQYF	TRBV4-3	.	few	TRBJ2-3
TGTGCCAGCAGCCACTGGGGGGTGAACACTGAAGCTTTCTTT	CASSHWGVNTEAFF	TRBV7-9	.	.	TRBJ1-1
TGTGCCAGCAGCTCTACTACCTACGAGCAGTACTTC	CASSSTTYEQYF	TRBV7-2	.	.	TRBJ2-7
TGTGCCAGCAGCCCGAGAGGAGGGGAGGAGACCCAGTACTTC	CASSPRGGEETQYF	TRBV5-5	.	few	TRBJ2-5
TGTGCCAGCAGCTCCGGACGGTCGAACACTGAAGCTTTCTTT	CASSSGRSNTEAFF	TRBV7-3	.	.	TRBJ1-1
TGCGCCAGCAGCTTGGACGTACCGAGCTCTGGAAACACCATATATTTT	CASSLDVPSSGNTIYF	TRBV5-1	.	once	TRBJ1-3
TGTGCCAGCTCACCGCAACCCGGGGTTGGTAATTCACCCCTCCACTTT	CASSPQPGVGNSPLHF	TRBV18	.	many	TRBJ1-6
TGTGCCAGCTCACCAGGGCCCCCAGATGGCTACACCTTC	CASSPGPPDGYTF	TRBV18	.	.	TRBJ1-2
TGCGCCAGCAGCCCGGACAGGGTATTGCCCGGCGGAGAGACCCAGTACTTC	CASSPDRVLPGGETQYF	TRBV4-1	TRBD1	.	TRBJ2-5
TGTGCCAGCAGTGAAGGGGGGAACACTGAAGCTTTCTTT	CASSEGGNTEAFF	TRBV6-1	.	.	TRBJ1-1
TGTGCCTGGAGTGTACGGGGAGGCTTCCAGCCCCAGCATTTT	CAWSVRGGFQPQHF	TRBV30	.	.	TRBJ1-5
TGTGCCAGCTCACCGGGGAACAAATCCTACAATGAGCAGTTCTTC	CASSPGNKSYNEQFF	TRBV18	.	.	TRBJ2-1
TGTGCCAGCAGTACATGGGTTACCACAGATACGCAGTATTTT	CASSTWVTTDTQYF	TRBV28	.	.	TRBJ2-3
TGTGCCAGCAGCGTAGGAGATAGGGGGCTAGAGACCCAGTACTTC	CASSVGDRGLETQYF	TRBV9	TRBD1	.	TRBJ2-5
TGTGCCAGCAGTGTCGGGACTAGCGGGGTCAATGAGCAGTTCTTC	CASSVGTSGVNEQFF	TRBV5-4	TRBD2	.	TRBJ2-1